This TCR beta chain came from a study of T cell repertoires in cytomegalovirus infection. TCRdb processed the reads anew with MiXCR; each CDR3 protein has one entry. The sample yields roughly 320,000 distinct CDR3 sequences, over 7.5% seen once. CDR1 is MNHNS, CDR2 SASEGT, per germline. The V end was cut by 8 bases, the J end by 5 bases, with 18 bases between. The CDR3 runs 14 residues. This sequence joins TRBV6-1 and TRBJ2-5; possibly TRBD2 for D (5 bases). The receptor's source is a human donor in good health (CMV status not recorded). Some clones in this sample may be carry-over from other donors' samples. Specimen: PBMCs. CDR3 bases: TGTGCCAGCTCGTTAGCGCACCAGGATGAGACCCAGTACTTC. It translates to CASSLAHQDETQYF.